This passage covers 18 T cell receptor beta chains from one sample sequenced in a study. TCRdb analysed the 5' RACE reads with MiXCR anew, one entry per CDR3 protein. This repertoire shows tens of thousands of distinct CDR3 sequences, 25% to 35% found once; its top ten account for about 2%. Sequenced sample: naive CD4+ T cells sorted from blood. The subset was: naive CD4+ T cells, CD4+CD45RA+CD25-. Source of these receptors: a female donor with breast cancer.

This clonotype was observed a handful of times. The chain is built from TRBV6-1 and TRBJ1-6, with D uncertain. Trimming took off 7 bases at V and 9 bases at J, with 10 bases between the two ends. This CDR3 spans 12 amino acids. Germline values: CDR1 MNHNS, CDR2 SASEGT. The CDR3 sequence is CASTPKSSPLHF. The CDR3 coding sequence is TGTGCCAGCACTCCGAAGAGTTCACCCCTCCACTTT.

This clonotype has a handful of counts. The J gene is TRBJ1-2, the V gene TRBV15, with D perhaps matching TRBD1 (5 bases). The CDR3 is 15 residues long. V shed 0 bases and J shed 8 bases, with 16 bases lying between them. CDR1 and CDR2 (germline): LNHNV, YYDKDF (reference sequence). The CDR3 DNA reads TGTGCCACCAGCAGAGACAGGGCGGCGGCCTGGGGCTACACCTTC. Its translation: CATSRDRAAAWGYTF.

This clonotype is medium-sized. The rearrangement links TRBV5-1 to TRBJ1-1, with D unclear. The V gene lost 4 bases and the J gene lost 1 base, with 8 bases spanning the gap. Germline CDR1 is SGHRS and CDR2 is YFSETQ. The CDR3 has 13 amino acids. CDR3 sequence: CASSITTNTEAFF. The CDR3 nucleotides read TGCGCCAGCAGCATCACAACGAACACTGAAGCTTTCTTT.

The CDR3 nucleotides are TGTGCCAGCAGCTTAGGGCCAGGGAACAATGAGCAGTTCTTC. Translation gives CASSLGPGNNEQFF. The chain has TRBV7-3 and TRBJ2-1; D is perhaps TRBD1 (5 bases). Trimming left V 2 bases short and J 5 bases short, with 10 bases between. CDR3 size: 14 residues. CDR1 is SGHTA, CDR2 FQGTGA, per germline.

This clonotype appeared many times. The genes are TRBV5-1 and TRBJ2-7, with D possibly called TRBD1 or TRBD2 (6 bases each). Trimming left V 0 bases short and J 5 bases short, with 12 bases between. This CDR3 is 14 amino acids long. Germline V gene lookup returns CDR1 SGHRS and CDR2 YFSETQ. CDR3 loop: CASSLGGASDEQYF. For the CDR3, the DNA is TGCGCCAGCAGCTTGGGGGGGGCCTCTGACGAGCAGTACTTC.

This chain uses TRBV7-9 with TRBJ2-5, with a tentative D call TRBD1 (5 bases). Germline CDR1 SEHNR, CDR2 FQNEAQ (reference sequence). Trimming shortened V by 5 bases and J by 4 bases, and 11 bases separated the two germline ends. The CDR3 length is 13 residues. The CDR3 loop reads CASSLRVRETQYF. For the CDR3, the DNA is TGTGCCAGCAGCCTCAGGGTTCGAGAGACCCAGTACTTC.

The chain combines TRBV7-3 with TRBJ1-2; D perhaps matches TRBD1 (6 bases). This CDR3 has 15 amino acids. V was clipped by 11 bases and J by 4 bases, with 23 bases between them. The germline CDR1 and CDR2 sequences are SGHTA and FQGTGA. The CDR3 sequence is CAVSLKGGAGYGYTF. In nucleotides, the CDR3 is TGTGCCGTCAGCTTAAAAGGGGGGGCAGGCTATGGCTACACCTTC. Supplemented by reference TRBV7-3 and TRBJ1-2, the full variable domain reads GAGVSQTPSNKVTEKGKYVELRCDPISGHTALYWYRQSLGQGPEFLIYFQGTGAADDSGLPNDRFFAVRPEGSVSTLKIQRTERGDSAVYLCAVSLKGGAGYGYTFGSGTRLTVV.

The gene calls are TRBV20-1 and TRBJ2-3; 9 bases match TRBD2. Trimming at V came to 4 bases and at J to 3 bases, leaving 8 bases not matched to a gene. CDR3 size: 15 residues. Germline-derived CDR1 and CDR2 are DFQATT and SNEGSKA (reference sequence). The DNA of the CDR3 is TGCAGTGCTACCGGGACTAGCCTGGCGACAGATACGCAGTATTTT. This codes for CSATGTSLATDTQYF.

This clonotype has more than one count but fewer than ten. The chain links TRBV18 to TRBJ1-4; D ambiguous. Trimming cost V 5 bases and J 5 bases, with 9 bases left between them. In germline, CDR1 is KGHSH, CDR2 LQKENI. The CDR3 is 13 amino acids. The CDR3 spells CASSSGFNEKLFF. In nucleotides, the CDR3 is TGTGCCAGCTCATCCGGATTCAATGAAAAACTGTTTTTT.

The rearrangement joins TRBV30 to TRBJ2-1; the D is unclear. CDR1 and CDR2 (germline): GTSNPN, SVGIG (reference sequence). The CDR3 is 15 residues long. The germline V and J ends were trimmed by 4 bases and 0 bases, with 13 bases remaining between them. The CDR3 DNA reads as TGTGCCTGGAATCTAGGCTCGAGCTCCTACAATGAGCAGTTCTTC. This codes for CAWNLGSSSYNEQFF.

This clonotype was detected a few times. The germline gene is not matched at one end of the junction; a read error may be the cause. The CDR3 DNA reads TGTGCCATCAGTAGAACAGGGGACACTGGAGCTTTCTTT. Amino acids: CAISRTGDTGAFF. The genes are TRBV10-3 and TRBJ1-1; 7 nucleotides line up with TRBD1. Germline V gene sequence: CDR1 ENHRY, CDR2 SYGVKD. The CDR3 totals 13 residues.

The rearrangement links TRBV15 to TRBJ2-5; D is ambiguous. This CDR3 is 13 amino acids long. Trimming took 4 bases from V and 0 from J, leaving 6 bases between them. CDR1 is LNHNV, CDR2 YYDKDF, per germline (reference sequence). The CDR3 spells CATSTMHQETQYF. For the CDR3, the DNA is TGTGCCACCAGCACGATGCACCAAGAGACCCAGTACTTC.

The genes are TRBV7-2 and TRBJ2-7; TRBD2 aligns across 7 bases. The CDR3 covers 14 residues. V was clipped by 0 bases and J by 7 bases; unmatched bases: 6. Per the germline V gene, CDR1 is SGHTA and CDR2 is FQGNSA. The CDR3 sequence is CASSLAGGPGEQYF. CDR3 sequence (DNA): TGTGCCAGCAGCTTAGCGGGAGGGCCCGGGGAGCAGTACTTC.

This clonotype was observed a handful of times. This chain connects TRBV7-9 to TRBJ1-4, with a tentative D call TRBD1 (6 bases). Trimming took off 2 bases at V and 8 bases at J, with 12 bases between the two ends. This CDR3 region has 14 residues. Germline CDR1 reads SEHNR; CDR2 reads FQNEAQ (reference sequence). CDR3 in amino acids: CASSLRGGLEKLFF. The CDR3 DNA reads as TGTGCCAGCAGCTTAAGGGGGGGACTCGAAAAACTGTTTTTT.

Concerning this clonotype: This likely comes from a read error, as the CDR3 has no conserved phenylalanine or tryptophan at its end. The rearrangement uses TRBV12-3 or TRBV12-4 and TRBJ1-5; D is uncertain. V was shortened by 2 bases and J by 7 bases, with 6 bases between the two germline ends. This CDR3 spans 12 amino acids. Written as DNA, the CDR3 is TGTGCCAGCAGTTTAAGAGGGCAGCCCCAGCATTCT. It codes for CASSLRGQPQHS.

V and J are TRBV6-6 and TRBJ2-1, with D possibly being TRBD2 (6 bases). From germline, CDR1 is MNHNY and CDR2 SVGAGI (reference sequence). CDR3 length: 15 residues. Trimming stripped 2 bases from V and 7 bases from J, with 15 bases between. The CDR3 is CASSYDPFRGNEQFF. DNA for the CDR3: TGTGCCAGCAGTTACGATCCGTTTCGGGGGAATGAGCAGTTCTTC.

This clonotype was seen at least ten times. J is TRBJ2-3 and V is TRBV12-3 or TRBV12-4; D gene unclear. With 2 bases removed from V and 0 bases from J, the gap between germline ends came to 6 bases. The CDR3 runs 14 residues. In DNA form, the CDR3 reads TGTGCCAGCAGTTTACCCCCTAGCACAGATACGCAGTATTTT. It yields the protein CASSLPPSTDTQYF.

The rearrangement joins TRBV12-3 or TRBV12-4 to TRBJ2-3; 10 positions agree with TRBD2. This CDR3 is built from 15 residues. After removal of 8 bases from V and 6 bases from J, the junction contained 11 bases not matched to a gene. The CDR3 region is CASLWSGGADDTQYF. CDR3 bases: TGTGCCAGCCTGTGGAGCGGGGGGGCAGACGATACGCAGTATTTT.